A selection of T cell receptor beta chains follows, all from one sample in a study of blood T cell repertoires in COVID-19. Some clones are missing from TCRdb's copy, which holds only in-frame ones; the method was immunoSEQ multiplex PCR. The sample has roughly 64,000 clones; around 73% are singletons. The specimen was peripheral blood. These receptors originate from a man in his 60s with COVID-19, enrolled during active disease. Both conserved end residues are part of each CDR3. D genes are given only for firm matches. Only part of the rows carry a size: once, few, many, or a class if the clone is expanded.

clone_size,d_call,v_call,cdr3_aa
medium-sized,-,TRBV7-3,CASSLFGGATEQFF
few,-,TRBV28,CSGVISNQPQHF
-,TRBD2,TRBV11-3,CASSLSSGRAHTQYF
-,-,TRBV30,CAWTTGLNNEQFF
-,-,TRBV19,CASSIESSGDTQYF
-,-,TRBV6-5,CASQGLYGYTF
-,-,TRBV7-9,CASSPIELNEQFF
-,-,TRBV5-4,CASSRGQDWNEQFF
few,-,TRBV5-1,CASSLWLGAGELFF
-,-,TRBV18,CASSPDYWPASPLHF
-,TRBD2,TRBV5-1,CASSWDYYGGELFF
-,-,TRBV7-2,CASSARQASPLHF
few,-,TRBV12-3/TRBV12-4,CASSLGVSGELFF
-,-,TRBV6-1,CASSEIGGGAYEQYF
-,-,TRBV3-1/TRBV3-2,CASSQDLNQPQHF
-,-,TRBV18,CASSPQGFGGNTIYF
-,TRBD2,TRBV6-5,CASSREGGYEQYF
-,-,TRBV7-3,CASSLFPTGEGETQYF
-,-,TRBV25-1,CASQGGLFKQYF
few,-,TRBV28,CASSPALRDGYTF
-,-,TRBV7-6,CASSLVGRGVPALQYF
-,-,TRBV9,CASQRKKAGLETQYF
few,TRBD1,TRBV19,CASTTGQGFSGELFF
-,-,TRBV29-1,CSVGVNTGELFF
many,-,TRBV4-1,CASSQEAASTNEKLFF
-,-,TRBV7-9,CASSSGRRGTEAFF
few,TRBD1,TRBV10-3,CAISLTGNGEQYF
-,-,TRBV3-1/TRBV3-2,CASSPQQLNTEAFF
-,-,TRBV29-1,CSAGQSLNTEAFF
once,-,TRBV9,CASSVEVGGRTEAFF
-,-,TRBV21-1,CASSGANIQYF
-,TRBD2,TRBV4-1,CASSQLGLAGGHITDTQYF
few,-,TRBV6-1,CASSESKGRNEQYF
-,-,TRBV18,CASSPTRTENQPQHF
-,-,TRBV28,CAIRTAGELFF
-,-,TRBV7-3,CASSNRGLVAGTSYNEQFF
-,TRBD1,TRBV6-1,CASSANGQGLNSPLHF
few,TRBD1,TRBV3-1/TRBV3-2,CASSQEAGRGRTKLFF
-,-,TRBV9,CASSGRGAGANVLTF
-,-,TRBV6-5,CASSSYRGTQYF
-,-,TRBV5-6,CASSLPGRMSNEQFF
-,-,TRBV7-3,CASSLGATDTQYF
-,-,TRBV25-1,CASSELGLDSPLHF
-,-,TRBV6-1,CASSQAGVNYGYTF